The clone carrying this TCR beta chain was observed a few times. What it binds is unknown. Treatment indicated: roughly ten-day PBMC culture with coronavirus spike peptide pools or control peptides (ViraFEST assay). PBMCs were cultured at over 1.5 million per well with approximately 9.9 IU/ml IL-2 and approximately 9.7 ug/ml peptide pools. The data were obtained in a study of vaccination and CD4 T cells after COVID-19. Looking at the study overall: Either the Pfizer-BioNTech BNT162b2 or Moderna mRNA-1273 vaccine was given as two doses. Findings and caveats of the study: In convalescent patients, 304 of 307 vaccine-specific clones were spike mono-reactive.

An Oncomine TCR Beta short-read assay was used to sequence the DNA from cultured CD4+ T cells. MiXCR, run by TCRdb on the PCR reads, gives a single entry per CDR3 protein. Seen here are 16,000 or so distinct CDR3 sequences, roughly half observed once, and the top ten hold 3% to 4.5%. Germline-derived CDR1 and CDR2 are MNHNS and SASEGT. This CDR3 spans 13 amino acids. V gave up 5 bases and J gave up 4 bases, with 11 bases separating them. The chain uses TRBV6-1 and TRBJ1-2, with unresolved D. The sample consisted of CD4+ T cells from blood, cultured in vitro, taken before SARS-CoV-2 vaccination. The TCR sequence derives from a human donor who had recovered from COVID-19. The CDR3 DNA follows: TGTGCCAGCAGTCCCTCGGGAGGCTATGGCTACACCTTC. Translation gives CASSPSGGYGYTF.